A single sample gave rise to the 24 T cell receptor beta chains below, sequenced in a study of shared clonotypes between healthy human individuals. Repertoires were generated with immunoSEQ multiplex PCR, while TCRdb's copy carries only in-frame clones and drops some. The sample holds some 2,500,000 clones; approximately 93% are singletons and the top ten take approximately 0.37%. Input material: naive CD4+ T cells from PBMCs. Subset denoted: CD45RA+ positively selected. Receptor source: a man younger than 35 in good health. Some clones in this sample may be carry-over from other donors' samples.

The V gene is TRBV6-5, the J gene TRBJ2-5; 7 nucleotides match TRBD1. Per germline, CDR1 MNHEY and CDR2 SVGAGI. The CDR3 runs 15 residues. The V segment lost 2 bases and the J segment 5 bases; nucleotides outside the gene matches: 8. For the CDR3, the DNA is TGTGCCAGCAGTTACGGTCCCGACAGGGAGGAGACCCAGTACTTC. Residues: CASSYGPDREETQYF.

The chain carries TRBV5-4 and TRBJ2-1; D may be TRBD2 (5 bases). Between the trimmed V and J ends, which lost 3 bases and 7 bases, there was a span of 8 bases. CDR1 and CDR2 (germline): SGHNT, YYREEE (reference sequence). The CDR3 is 12 amino acids. CDR3: CASSSSGNEQFF. CDR3 sequence (DNA): TGTGCCAGCAGCTCGAGCGGAAATGAGCAGTTCTTC.

This clone has just one count. The chain couples TRBV7-2 to TRBJ2-5, with 9 bases lining up with TRBD1. The germline CDR1 and CDR2 sequences are SGHTA and FQGNSA. Losses at the gene ends were 5 bases for V and 4 bases for J; bases not matched to a gene: 11. The CDR3 covers 16 residues. The CDR3 region is CASSQGDRVEGETQYF. The CDR3 DNA reads TGTGCCAGCAGCCAAGGGGACAGGGTAGAGGGAGAGACCCAGTACTTC.

This sequence joins TRBV18 and TRBJ1-5; 7 bases fit TRBD1. CDR1 is KGHSH, CDR2 LQKENI, per germline. The CDR3 totals 22 residues. With 1 base clipped from V and 0 bases from J, the junction kept 21 bases outside the gene matches. The CDR3: CASSPLNPIQGQSGYSNQPQHF. CDR3 nucleotides: TGTGCCAGCTCACCACTGAACCCGATACAGGGGCAAAGCGGGTATAGCAATCAGCCCCAGCATTTT.

This chain connects TRBV27 to TRBJ2-7; D unresolved. V was clipped by 8 bases and J by 3 bases, with 14 bases between them. This CDR3 region has 13 residues. Germline V lookup: CDR1 MNHEY, CDR2 SMNVEV (reference sequence). The CDR3 DNA sequence: TGTGCCAGCGCCTTTCGGGTGGGCTACGAGCAGTACTTC. It codes for CASAFRVGYEQYF.

Of note for this clone: The sample holds other DNA sequences that translate to the same CDR3. CDR3 nucleotides: TGTGCCAGTAGTATCCCAGGACAGAGCTCCTACGAGCAGTACTTC. It encodes CASSIPGQSSYEQYF. The chain couples TRBV19 to TRBJ2-7, with D perhaps matching TRBD1 (6 bases). This CDR3 comprises 15 residues. The germline V gene has CDR1 LNHDA and CDR2 SQIVND (reference sequence). V lost 3 bases to trimming and J lost 0 bases, with 12 bases between them. The whole variable domain, filled in from reference TRBV19 and TRBJ2-7, reads DGGITQSPKYLFRKEGQNVTLSCEQNLNHDAMYWYRQDPGQGLRLIYYSQIVNDFQKGDIAEGYSVSREKKESFPLTVTSAQKNPTAFYLCASSIPGQSSYEQYFGPGTRLTVT.

This chain links TRBV5-4 with TRBJ1-2, with D possibly being TRBD1 (6 bases). The germline CDR1 and CDR2 sequences are SGHNT and YYREEE (reference sequence). V lost 1 base to trimming and J lost 8 bases, with 15 bases between them. The CDR3 length is 14 residues. The CDR3 loop is CASSLRQGIGGYTF. The CDR3 DNA sequence: TGTGCCAGCAGCTTGCGCCAGGGGATTGGCGGCTACACCTTC.

In its sample, this clone was seen a few times. The chain recombines TRBV7-9 with TRBJ1-2; a weak D match, TRBD1 (6 bases). Germline CDR1 is SEHNR and CDR2 is FQNEAQ (reference sequence). CDR3 length equals 13 residues. V lost 2 bases and J lost 12, with 16 bases in between. The CDR3 nucleotides read TGTGCCAGCAGCTTACCTTCGACAGGTCTTCACACCTTC. Its translation is CASSLPSTGLHTF.

With regard to this clone: At one boundary the junction diverges from the germline segment, which might be a read error. This rearrangement joins TRBV29-1 to TRBJ1-4; D is unclear. This CDR3 contains 13 residues. Germline V gives CDR1 SQVTM, CDR2 ANQGSEA. Here the CDR3 DNA reads TGCAGCGTCGAAGGACTAAATAATGAAAAACTGTTTTTT. Its protein is CSVEGLNNEKLFF. Full variable domain (outside the CDR3, taken from reference TRBV29-1 and TRBJ1-4): SAVISQKPSRDICQRGTSLTIQCQVDSQVTMMFWYRQQPGQSLTLIATANQGSEATYESGFVIDKFPISRPNLTFSTLTVSNMSPEDSSIYLCSVEGLNNEKLFFGSGTQLSVL.

The gene calls are TRBV6-4 and TRBJ2-7; maybe TRBD1 (6 bases). Looked up from germline, CDR1 is MRHNA and CDR2 is SNTAGT. V lost 6 bases and J lost 0, with 12 bases in between. The CDR3 covers 14 residues. The chain's CDR3 is CASRTGCYSYEQYF. Written as DNA, the CDR3 is TGTGCCAGCAGGACAGGATGCTACTCCTACGAGCAGTACTTC.

J is TRBJ1-3 and V is TRBV7-2; 7 nucleotides match TRBD1. V was pared by 5 bases and J by 3 bases, with 7 bases of the junction left unmatched. From germline, CDR1 is SGHTA and CDR2 FQGNSA. The CDR3 loop spans 15 amino acids. CDR3 region: CASSPRTGYGNTIYF. The CDR3 DNA reads as TGTGCCAGCAGCCCAAGGACAGGCTATGGAAACACCATATATTTT.

The sample holds a few counts of this clone. The V call is TRBV7-2, the J call TRBJ1-2; TRBD1 is a possible D gene (6 bases). Trimming cost V 5 bases and J 2 bases, with 12 bases left between them. The CDR3 length is 14 residues. Germline CDR1 reads SGHTA; CDR2 reads FQGNSA. CDR3 in amino acids: CASSLMGANYGYTF. The CDR3 DNA sequence: TGTGCCAGCAGCCTAATGGGGGCGAACTATGGCTACACCTTC. The full variable domain, with the rest looked up from reference TRBV7-2 and TRBJ1-2, is GAGVSQSPSNKVTEKGKDVELRCDPISGHTALYWYRQSLGQGLEFLIYFQGNSAPDKSGLPSDRFSAERTGGSVSTLTIQRTQQEDSAVYLCASSLMGANYGYTFGSGTRLTVV.

The chain carries TRBV4-1 and TRBJ2-7; D is undetermined. This CDR3 is 15 amino acids long. The V end was cut by 1 base, the J end by 2 bases, with 12 bases between. Germline-derived CDR1 and CDR2 are MGHRA and YSYEKL. Here the CDR3 DNA reads TGCGCCAGCAGCCAAGTAACAGCGCGGACCTACGAGCAGTACTTC. It is translated as CASSQVTARTYEQYF.

This chain uses TRBV6-1 with TRBJ2-4; 10 bases agree with TRBD2. V shed 6 bases, J shed 6 bases, and the junction held 2 bases outside the gene matches. CDR3 length: 13 amino acids. Looked up from germline, CDR1 is MNHNS and CDR2 is SASEGT. Here the CDR3 reads CASSTSGVNIQYF. The CDR3 DNA follows: TGTGCCAGCAGCACTAGCGGGGTAAACATTCAGTACTTC.

This clone has a single count. The chain has TRBV30 and TRBJ1-5; D remains ambiguous. CDR1 and CDR2 from the germline V gene are GTSNPN and SVGIG (reference sequence). The CDR3 covers 14 residues. The V gene lost 1 base and the J gene lost 3 bases, with 10 bases spanning the gap. CDR3 in amino acids: CAWSEDGNNQPQHF. The CDR3 region has the DNA TGTGCCTGGAGTGAGGACGGAAACAATCAGCCCCAGCATTTT.

The chain carries TRBV28 and TRBJ2-7; tentative D call: TRBD2 (5 bases). Per germline, CDR1 MDHEN and CDR2 SYDVKM. Trimming stripped 7 bases from V and 4 bases from J, with 17 bases between. The CDR3 has 14 amino acids. As DNA, the CDR3 is TGTGCCAGCACCCCCTTGAGGCGCGGGTACGAGCAGTACTTC. Protein product: CASTPLRRGYEQYF.

The chain recombines TRBV28 with TRBJ1-1, with 9 bases lining up with TRBD1. Germline CDR1 reads MDHEN; CDR2 reads SYDVKM. This CDR3 comprises 14 residues. Losses at the gene ends were 2 bases for V and 5 bases for J; bases not matched to a gene: 3. The CDR3 DNA follows: TGTGCCAGCAGTTTAGGGACAGGGTCTACTGAAGCTTTCTTT. Amino acid sequence: CASSLGTGSTEAFF.

The chain recombines TRBV2 with TRBJ1-2; the D gene is possibly TRBD1 (5 bases). Germline V gives CDR1 SNHLY, CDR2 FYNNEI. V lost 6 bases, J lost 7 bases, and 15 bases lay in between. CDR3 length: 13 residues. CDR3 DNA sequence: TGTGCCAGCAGCAGGGTGGACGCGGCTGGCTACACCTTC. It yields the protein CASSRVDAAGYTF. Supplemented by reference TRBV2 and TRBJ1-2, the full variable domain reads EPEVTQTPSHQVTQMGQEVILRCVPISNHLYFYWYRQILGQKVEFLVSFYNNEISEKSEIFDDQFSVERPDGSNFTLKIRSTKLEDSAMYFCASSRVDAAGYTFGSGTRLTVV.

V usage is TRBV5-8 and J usage is TRBJ2-4, with D tentatively TRBD1 or TRBD2 (5 bases each). Germline assignment: CDR1 SGHTS and CDR2 YDEGEE. V was clipped by 2 bases and J by 9 bases, with 24 bases between them. The CDR3 has 17 amino acids. CDR3 nucleotide sequence: TGTGCCAGCAGCTTTCTTACAGGCCCAGCGGACCCGGGCATTCAGTACTTC. Translating it yields CASSFLTGPADPGIQYF.

The V call is TRBV10-3, the J call TRBJ1-5, with D unresolved. This CDR3 has 15 amino acids. V lost 0 bases and J lost 5, with 11 bases in between. Germline V gene sequence: CDR1 ENHRY, CDR2 SYGVKD. The CDR3 loop is CAISESGGRDQPQHF. CDR3 nucleotide sequence: TGTGCCATCAGTGAGTCGGGCGGGCGGGATCAGCCCCAGCATTTT.

The rearrangement joins TRBV6-5 to TRBJ1-2; 8 nucleotides align to TRBD1. This CDR3 spans 14 amino acids. Trimming at V came to 5 bases and at J to 3 bases, leaving 5 bases not matched to a gene. Germline CDR1 and CDR2: MNHEY and SVGAGI. CDR3 protein: CASSTRQGYYGYTF. CDR3 coding DNA: TGTGCCAGCAGTACACGACAGGGGTACTATGGCTACACCTTC.

This clone has just one count. This may come from a read error, since a much larger clone is one base off. The V gene is TRBV5-5, the J gene TRBJ2-5; no firm D call. V dropped 2 bases and J dropped 1 base, with 0 bases sitting between them. From germline, CDR1 is SGHKS and CDR2 YYEKEE (reference sequence). The CDR3 has 11 residues. CDR3: CASSFQETQYF. In DNA, the CDR3 is TGTGCCAGCAGCTTCCAAGAGACCCAGTACTTC.

Of note for this clone: This sample also contains other DNA sequences that code for the same CDR3. The chain uses TRBV25-1 and TRBJ2-3; no clear D. CDR3 length: 12 residues. V was shortened by 4 bases and J by 3 bases, with 5 bases between the two germline ends. The germline CDR1 and CDR2 sequences are MGHDK and SYGVNS. The CDR3 DNA reads TGTGCCAGCAGTGCCTCAACAGATACGCAGTATTTT. Amino acid sequence: CASSASTDTQYF.

The rearrangement joins TRBV2 to TRBJ1-5, with D uncertain. Trimming left V 1 base short and J 5 bases short, with 12 bases between. The CDR3 is 15 residues long. CDR1 and CDR2 (germline): SNHLY, FYNNEI. The CDR3 coding sequence is TGTGCCAGCAGTGAAGGGGCAGTTACTCATCAGCCCCAGCATTTT. Translated, it gives CASSEGAVTHQPQHF.